This T cell receptor beta chain came from a study of regulatory T cells in long-lasting Graves disease. Overall study: For a period under 3 months, newly diagnosed Graves' patients had taken antithyroid drugs. General study points: Favoring TRBV28, TRBJ1-2 and TRBJ2-5 was a feature seen in persistent disease.

The TCR beta library used iRepertoire HTBI primers with Arm-PCR amplification of CDR3. TCRdb re-derived calls from the multiplex PCR reads in MiXCR, one entry per CDR3 protein. The repertoire holds more than 300,000 distinct CDR3 sequences, with 15% to 20% as singletons. The germline V gene has CDR1 MNHNS and CDR2 SASEGT. After removal of 4 bases from V and 3 bases from J, the junction contained 6 bases not matched to a gene. This CDR3 spans 15 amino acids. Time point of the sample: newly diagnosed GD, antithyroid drugs for less than 3 months. Following extraction of RNA from PBMCs, that RNA was used to make the TCR library. An approximately 10-milliliter sample of peripheral blood was drawn into EDTA tubes. This clonotype has a count of ten or more. Its target is unknown. These data were likewise used in another study, on T cells in Graves' hyperthyroidism and ophthalmopathy. Per that study: The definition of stable Graves' hyperthyroidism was no ophthalmopathy progression within 18 months.

The input for sequencing was peripheral blood mononuclear cells (PBMCs), taken at new diagnosis, from a patient treated with antithyroid drugs. The chain uses TRBV6-1 and TRBJ2-3, with 8 bases aligning to TRBD1. The clonotype originates from a woman aged 18-29 years with Graves disease. DNA of the CDR3: TGTGCCAGCAGTGGCCAGGGGGCTGAGACAGATACGCAGTATTTT. Protein: CASSGQGAETDTQYF.